The next 29 T cell receptor beta chains were all read from a single sample in a study of blood T cell repertoires in COVID-19. Generated by immunoSEQ multiplex PCR, the TCRdb table keeps only in-frame clones and is missing some. Of roughly 100,000 clones in the sample, about 84% were seen once. Specimen: peripheral blood. These receptors were collected from an elderly man with active or convalescent COVID-19.

V and J are TRBV30 and TRBJ1-1; D call uncertain. The germline gives CDR1 GTSNPN, CDR2 SVGIG (reference sequence). This CDR3 contains 15 residues. Deletions cut 2 bases from V and 2 bases from J, with 15 bases between. CDR3 in DNA: TGTGCCTGGAGTTATGGAGGTTTCGGAAACACTGAAGCTTTCTTT. Translating it yields CAWSYGGFGNTEAFF.

The chain employs TRBV25-1 and TRBJ2-5; a possible D gene is TRBD2 (7 bases). This CDR3 has 15 residues. V lost 0 bases and J lost 4, with 12 bases in between. Germline loops: CDR1 MGHDK, CDR2 SYGVNS. DNA for the CDR3: TGTGCCAGCAGTGAATATTTGGCGGGGGCAGAGACCCAGTACTTC. Translated: CASSEYLAGAETQYF.

The genes are TRBV5-1 and TRBJ1-1; D is unclear. This CDR3 has 11 residues. Germline V CDR1 and CDR2: SGHRS, YFSETQ. V was shortened by 6 bases and J by 4 bases, with 7 bases between the two germline ends. CDR3 bases: TGCGCCAGCAAGGGAGGCACTGAAGCTTTCTTT. This sequence encodes CASKGGTEAFF.

The genes are TRBV10-3 and TRBJ2-7; D may be TRBD2 (6 bases). Trimming took off 3 bases at V and 6 bases at J, with 12 bases between the two ends. CDR1 is ENHRY and CDR2 is SYGVKD in the germline V gene. This CDR3 contains 13 residues. The CDR3: CAISDSLGGEQYF. CDR3 sequence (DNA): TGTGCCATCAGTGACTCGCTGGGGGGCGAGCAGTACTTC.

The chain is built from TRBV14 and TRBJ2-1, with D perhaps matching TRBD1 (6 bases). This CDR3 has 18 residues. V was clipped by 4 bases and J by 1 base, with 20 bases between them. Germline loops: CDR1 SGHDN, CDR2 FVKESK. The CDR3 nucleotides read TGTGCCAGCAGCCTGGGACAAGCTTCCCTCCCATCCTACAATGAGCAGTTCTTC. This codes for CASSLGQASLPSYNEQFF.

The V call is TRBV27, the J call TRBJ2-5; 9 bases fit TRBD2. J was trimmed by 2 bases and V by 7 bases; bases with no gene match: 5. The CDR3 sequence is 14 residues long. Germline loops: CDR1 MNHEY, CDR2 SMNVEV (reference sequence). Here the CDR3 reads CASKLAGMQETQYF. The CDR3 DNA sequence: TGTGCCAGCAAGCTAGCGGGGATGCAAGAGACCCAGTACTTC.

A few counts support this clone. The chain combines TRBV5-6 with TRBJ2-7, with TRBD2 identical over 10 bases. The germline V gene encodes CDR1 SGHDT and CDR2 YYEEEE. The CDR3 spans 16 residues. Unmatched junction bases numbered 3, after V lost 0 bases and J lost 0 bases. Written as DNA, the CDR3 is TGTGCCAGCAGCTTGGGTAGCGGGGGGTTCTCCTACGAGCAGTACTTC. Translated, it gives CASSLGSGGFSYEQYF.

Written as DNA, the CDR3 is TGTGCCAGCATCAGGGGATCGGACACTGAAGCTTTCTTT. Translating it yields CASIRGSDTEAFF. The chain recombines TRBV2 with TRBJ1-1; TRBD1 is a possible D gene (6 bases). The CDR3 totals 13 residues. CDR1 is SNHLY, CDR2 FYNNEI, per germline. Trimming stripped 7 bases from V and 3 bases from J, with 12 bases between. Full variable domain (rest looked up from reference TRBV2 and TRBJ1-1): EPEVTQTPSHQVTQMGQEVILRCVPISNHLYFYWYRQILGQKVEFLVSFYNNEISEKSEIFDDQFSVERPDGSNFTLKIRSTKLEDSAMYFCASIRGSDTEAFFGQGTRLTVV.

V and J are TRBV9 and TRBJ2-2; 10 bases agree with TRBD2. The CDR3 contains 16 residues. The germline gives CDR1 SGDLS, CDR2 YYNGEE. V was pared by 7 bases and J by 0 bases, with 6 bases of the junction left unmatched. The CDR3, as DNA: TGTGCCAGCGGAATAACTAGCGGGGCGAACACCGGGGAGCTGTTTTTT. Its protein is CASGITSGANTGELFF.

Written as DNA, the CDR3 is TGCGCCAGCAGCCGGGACCCGGGACAGGGGACAACCGAAGCTTTCTTT. It is translated as CASSRDPGQGTTEAFF. This rearrangement joins TRBV4-1 to TRBJ1-1, with TRBD1 identical over 10 bases. This CDR3 spans 16 amino acids. J was trimmed by 8 bases and V by 4 bases; bases with no gene match: 13. In germline, CDR1 is MGHRA, CDR2 YSYEKL.

This chain joins TRBV3-1 (or the pseudogene TRBV3-2) and TRBJ2-2; TRBD2 might be the D (6 bases). This CDR3 is 16 amino acids long. Germline assignment: CDR1 LGHDT and CDR2 YNNKEL (reference sequence). V was shortened by 4 bases and J by 1 base, with 13 bases between the two germline ends. The CDR3 DNA is TGTGCCAGCAGCCGGAGGAGGGGTAGGAACACCGGGGAGCTGTTTTTT. Translating gives CASSRRRGRNTGELFF.

The chain carries TRBV3-1 (or the pseudogene TRBV3-2) and TRBJ1-3; tentatively, D is TRBD1 (6 bases). The CDR3 runs to 16 residues. The V gene lost 4 bases and the J gene lost 11 bases, with 24 bases spanning the gap. Germline V lookup: CDR1 LGHDT, CDR2 YNNKEL (reference sequence). In DNA form, the CDR3 reads TGTGCCAGCAGCCCCCTCCGTAGTGGGGGCGGGGGGGCCATATATTTT. As protein: CASSPLRSGGGGAIYF.

This clone was seen a handful of times. The chain combines TRBV29-1 with TRBJ2-1; 8 nucleotides line up with TRBD1. Unmatched junction bases numbered 2, after V lost 4 bases and J lost 6 bases. Germline V CDR1 and CDR2: SQVTM, ANQGSEA. CDR3 length equals 12 residues. The CDR3 loop is CSVGDRPNEQFF. CDR3 in DNA: TGCAGCGTTGGGGACAGGCCCAATGAGCAGTTCTTC.

The V and J genes are TRBV5-1 and TRBJ2-4; 7 nucleotides line up with TRBD1. The germline V gene has CDR1 SGHRS and CDR2 YFSETQ. This CDR3 has 18 amino acids. Trimming cost V 0 bases and J 2 bases; bases outside gene matches: 11. The DNA of the CDR3 is TGCGCCAGCAGCTTGGCCGTAACAGGGGCAGTAACCAAAAACATTCAGTACTTC. It codes for CASSLAVTGAVTKNIQYF.

This clone has only a few counts. The chain couples TRBV28 to TRBJ1-2, with D unclear. CDR1 and CDR2 (germline): MDHEN, SYDVKM. This CDR3 region has 14 residues. The V end lost 4 bases, the J end lost 1 base, and 10 bases lay between the germline ends. In DNA, the CDR3 is TGTGCCAGCAGTTCCGGGAGCGGTAACTATGGCTACACCTTC. It translates to CASSSGSGNYGYTF.

The chain links TRBV7-8 to TRBJ2-7; 7 bases match TRBD2. CDR3 length equals 12 residues. Germline CDR1 reads SGHVS; CDR2 reads FQNEAQ. Losses at the gene ends were 5 bases for V and 6 bases for J; bases not matched to a gene: 4. The CDR3 DNA follows: TGTGCCAGCAGCCCCGGGACTACCGAGCAGTACTTC. Its translation: CASSPGTTEQYF.

The chain recombines TRBV7-6 with TRBJ2-5; perhaps TRBD1 as D (5 bases). The V gene lost 2 bases and the J gene lost 1 base, with 17 bases spanning the gap. Per the germline V gene, CDR1 is SGHVS and CDR2 is FNYEAQ. The CDR3 is 17 residues long. The CDR3 here is CASSLRYAAGSQETQYF. In nucleotides, the CDR3 is TGTGCCAGCAGCTTACGTTACGCGGCAGGGTCCCAAGAGACCCAGTACTTC.

The genes are TRBV19 and TRBJ1-2, with 7 bases lining up with TRBD1. This CDR3 has 13 residues. CDR1 LNHDA and CDR2 SQIVND come from the germline V gene (reference sequence). Germline trimming cut 6 bases from V and 8 bases from J; bases unmatched to any gene: 9. In DNA, the CDR3 is TGTGCCAGTAGCGGAACAGGGGTAGAGGGCTACACCTTC. As protein: CASSGTGVEGYTF.

This clone was seen just once. This chain links TRBV20-1 with TRBJ2-1; D ambiguous. V was shortened by 6 bases and J by 5 bases, with 8 bases between the two germline ends. The CDR3 extends over 11 amino acids. Germline CDR1 is DFQATT and CDR2 is SNEGSKA (reference sequence). As DNA, the CDR3 is TGCAGTGCCAGGATGGACAATGAGCAGTTCTTC. Encoded protein: CSARMDNEQFF.

The rearrangement joins TRBV7-2 to TRBJ2-5, with D perhaps matching TRBD2 (6 bases). Trimming removed 2 bases from V and 2 bases from J, with 9 bases in between. CDR3 size: 14 residues. In germline, CDR1 is SGHTA, CDR2 FQGNSA. The CDR3 coding sequence is TGTGCCAGCAGCTTATTCGGGGGACAAGAGACCCAGTACTTC. Protein product: CASSLFGGQETQYF.

V gene TRBV2 combines with J gene TRBJ2-5, with 7 nucleotides matching TRBD2. Per the germline V gene, CDR1 is SNHLY and CDR2 is FYNNEI. The CDR3 extends over 15 amino acids. The ends lost 4 bases at V and 4 bases at J; junction bases unmatched: 9. The CDR3 spells CASSGGPGEGETQYF. For the CDR3, the DNA is TGTGCCAGCAGTGGAGGCCCGGGGGAGGGAGAGACCCAGTACTTC.

The CDR3 coding sequence is TGTGCCAGCACCGGCGGGGCGCAGCCCCAGCATTTT. Protein: CASTGGAQPQHF. The genes are TRBV2 and TRBJ1-5, with TRBD1 as a possible D gene (5 bases). Trimming shortened V by 7 bases and J by 7 bases, and 11 bases separated the two germline ends. Germline CDR1 SNHLY, CDR2 FYNNEI. The CDR3 covers 12 residues.

Notes on this clone: An end of the junction differs from the germline gene, which may be a read error. The genes are TRBV5-6 and TRBJ1-6; TRBD1 might be the D (6 bases). The germline CDR1 and CDR2 sequences are SGHDT and YYEEEE. The CDR3 is 16 amino acids. The CDR3 region has the DNA TGTGCCAGCAGCACCCAGACAGGCTCCCATAATTCACCCCTCCACTTT. Translating it yields CASSTQTGSHNSPLHF. The full variable domain, its missing parts supplied by reference TRBV5-6 and TRBJ1-6, is DAGVTQSPTHLIKTRGQQVTLRCSPKSGHDTVSWYQQALGQGPQFIFQYYEEEERQRGNFPDRFSGHQFPNYSSELNVNALLLGDSALYLCASSTQTGSHNSPLHFGNGTRLTVT.

This clone showed up just a few times. This chain joins TRBV7-9 and TRBJ1-2; 8 bases map to TRBD1. Germline V lookup: CDR1 SEHNR, CDR2 FQNEAQ (reference sequence). After removal of 5 bases from V and 6 bases from J, the junction contained 5 bases not matched to a gene. CDR3 size: 13 residues. CDR3 DNA: TGTGCCAGCAGCCTGGACAGGGTAAATGGCTACACCTTC. Its translation is CASSLDRVNGYTF.

The chain couples TRBV19 to TRBJ2-2, with D uncertain. Per the germline V gene, CDR1 is LNHDA and CDR2 is SQIVND (reference sequence). Trimming took 7 bases from V and 3 from J, leaving 9 bases between them. CDR3 length equals 13 residues. CDR3 in DNA: TGTGCCAGTATCGAAACGGACACCGGGGAGCTGTTTTTT. It specifies CASIETDTGELFF.

This rearrangement joins TRBV7-8 to TRBJ1-1; TRBD1 matches at 7 bases. CDR3 length: 16 amino acids. V lost 0 bases to trimming and J lost 4 bases; unmatched junction nucleotides: 8. Germline-derived CDR1 and CDR2 are SGHVS and FQNEAQ. CDR3 coding DNA: TGTGCCAGCAGCTTAGCCGACAGGGTTCCGGGCACTGAAGCTTTCTTT. This gives the protein CASSLADRVPGTEAFF.

This clone was observed a single time. The J gene is TRBJ1-4, the V gene TRBV3-1 (or the pseudogene TRBV3-2); TRBD1 agrees at 9 bases. CDR1 is LGHDT, CDR2 YNNKEL, per germline (reference sequence). V lost 6 bases and J lost 8; bases outside the gene matches: 7. This CDR3 contains 14 residues. For the CDR3, the DNA is TGTGCCAGCAGTCACAGGGGGCAGGAGGAAAAACTGTTTTTT. It is translated as CASSHRGQEEKLFF.

The V and J genes are TRBV19 and TRBJ2-7; 7 nucleotides match TRBD2. In germline, CDR1 is LNHDA, CDR2 SQIVND (reference sequence). The V gene end was trimmed by 5 bases and the J gene end by 7 bases; junction bases not matched to a gene: 11. The CDR3 is 14 residues long. The CDR3 coding sequence is TGTGCCAGTAGTCCAGGACTAGTAACGGGAGAGCAGTACTTC. Its protein is CASSPGLVTGEQYF.

This chain uses TRBV18 with TRBJ2-3, with 8 bases fitting TRBD2. Per germline, CDR1 KGHSH and CDR2 LQKENI. Trimming at V came to 3 bases and at J to 0 bases, leaving 2 bases not matched to a gene. The CDR3 has 15 residues. CDR3 loop: CASSPREGSTDTQYF. For the CDR3, the DNA is TGTGCCAGCTCACCCCGGGAGGGGAGCACAGATACGCAGTATTTT.